This T cell receptor (beta chain) derives from a study of blood T cell repertoires in COVID-19. V was shortened by 3 bases and J by 4 bases, with 20 bases between the two germline ends. This CDR3 is built from 17 residues. Germline CDR1 reads SGHNT; CDR2 reads YYREEE (reference sequence). The assay was immunoSEQ multiplex PCR, and TCRdb's table has in-frame clones only and misses some. The table has tens of thousands of clones, roughly 82% seen once. The source of this sequence is an elderly woman with active or convalescent COVID-19. Sequencing was carried out using peripheral blood. This chain connects TRBV5-4 to TRBJ2-1; tentatively, D is TRBD1 (6 bases). CDR3 protein: CASSYTVDRRLYNEQFF. The CDR3 DNA sequence: TGTGCCAGCAGCTACACCGTAGACAGGAGACTTTACAATGAGCAGTTCTTC.